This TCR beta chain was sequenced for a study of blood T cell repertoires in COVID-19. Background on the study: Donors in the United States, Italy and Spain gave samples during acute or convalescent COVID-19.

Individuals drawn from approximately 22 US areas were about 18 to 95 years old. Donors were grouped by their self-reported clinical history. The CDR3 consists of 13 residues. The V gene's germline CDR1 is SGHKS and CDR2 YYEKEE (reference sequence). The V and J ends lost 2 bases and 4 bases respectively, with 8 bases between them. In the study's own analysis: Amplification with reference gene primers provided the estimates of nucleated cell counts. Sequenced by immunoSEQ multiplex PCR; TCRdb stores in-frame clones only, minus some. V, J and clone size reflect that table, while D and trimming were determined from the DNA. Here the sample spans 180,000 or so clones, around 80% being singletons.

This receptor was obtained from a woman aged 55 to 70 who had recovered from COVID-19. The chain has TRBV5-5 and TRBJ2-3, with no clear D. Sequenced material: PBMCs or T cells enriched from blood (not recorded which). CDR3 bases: TGTGCCAGCAGCTTAATAGTGGCAGATACGCAGTATTTT. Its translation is CASSLIVADTQYF.